These 32 T cell receptor beta chains were sequenced from one sample in a study of regulatory T cells in long-lasting Graves disease. Arm-PCR of CDR3 regions and iRepertoire HTBI primers were the basis on which TCR beta libraries were built. TCRdb recomputed calls from the multiplex PCR reads with MiXCR, one row per CDR3 protein. The table lists 360,000 or so distinct CDR3 sequences, around 15% of them singletons, with 20% to 25% in the top ten. Time point reported: newly diagnosed GD, antithyroid drugs for less than 3 months. Generation of the TCR library employed RNA extracted from PBMCs. These same records also appear under a second study, on T cells in Graves' hyperthyroidism and ophthalmopathy.

The starting material was peripheral blood mononuclear cells (PBMCs), obtained at new diagnosis, from a patient treated with antithyroid drugs. These receptors all come from a woman younger than 35 with Graves disease.

This clonotype was picked up many times. The chain carries TRBV11-1 and TRBJ2-6, with D uncertain. This CDR3 has 14 residues. In germline, CDR1 is SGHAT, CDR2 FQDESV (reference sequence). V was pared by 7 bases and J by 3 bases, with 10 bases between. CDR3 nucleotide sequence: TGTGCCAGCACCCTCCTGCGTGGGGCCAACGTCCTGACTTTC. It yields the protein CASTLLRGANVLTF.

A few counts support this clonotype. This may be a read error, as it is one base from a much larger clone. This chain joins TRBV18 and TRBJ1-3; 8 bases fit TRBD1. The CDR3 runs to 14 residues. The germline V gene encodes CDR1 KGHSH and CDR2 LQKENI. CDR3 amino acids: CAGSQGASGNTIYF. DNA of the CDR3: TGTGCCGGCTCGCAGGGGGCTTCTGGAAACACCATATATTTT.

A note on this clonotype: The junction departs from germline at one end; a sequencing error may be responsible. V is TRBV9 and J is TRBJ2-1; D remains ambiguous. Germline V lookup: CDR1 SGDLS, CDR2 YYNGEE. This CDR3 comprises 14 residues. In DNA form, the CDR3 reads TGTGCCAGCAGCGTATTCGGCTCCTATAATGAGCAGTTCTTC. This gives the protein CASSVFGSYNEQFF. Together with reference TRBV9 and TRBJ2-1, the CDR3 gives the full variable domain: DSGVTQTPKHLITATGQRVTLRCSPRSGDLSVYWYQQSLDQGLQFLIQYYNGEERAKGNILERFSAQQFPDLHSELNLSSLELGDSALYFCASSVFGSYNEQFFGPGTRLTVL.

Ten or more counts support this clonotype. V is TRBV20-1 and J is TRBJ2-5; tentatively, D is TRBD2 (7 bases). The length of the CDR3 is 14 residues. Per germline, CDR1 DFQATT and CDR2 SNEGSKA (reference sequence). The CDR3: CSPPGGSGGETQYF. The CDR3 coding sequence is TGCAGCCCACCGGGGGGCAGCGGAGGAGAGACCCAGTACTTC.

This clonotype was seen ten or more times. The V and J genes are TRBV20-1 and TRBJ2-7; 7 nucleotides agree with TRBD2. Germline values: CDR1 DFQATT, CDR2 SNEGSKA (reference sequence). V trimming: 3 bases; J trimming: 6 bases; junction bases outside the gene matches: 8. This CDR3 contains 13 residues. CDR3 in amino acids: CSASSGSGAEQYF. The CDR3 region has the DNA TGCAGTGCTAGCTCGGGGAGCGGGGCCGAGCAGTACTTC.

The chain couples TRBV7-9 to TRBJ2-7; D is ambiguous. CDR1 is SEHNR and CDR2 is FQNEAQ in the germline V gene (reference sequence). V was shortened by 5 bases and J by 6 bases, with 11 bases between the two germline ends. The CDR3 is 12 residues long. CDR3 residues: CASSPDRREQYF. The CDR3 nucleotides are TGTGCCAGCAGCCCGGACCGCCGCGAGCAGTACTTC.

This clonotype showed up many times. This rearrangement joins TRBV3-1 to TRBJ2-5; D might be TRBD1 or TRBD2, each matching 5 bases. The V gene lost 1 base and the J gene lost 2 bases, with 14 bases spanning the gap. This CDR3 comprises 16 residues. From germline, CDR1 is LGHDT and CDR2 YNNKEL (reference sequence). CDR3 nucleotide sequence: TGTGCCAGCAGCCAAGGGGGCCCTCGGGGTCAAGAGACCCAGTACTTC. Translating gives CASSQGGPRGQETQYF.

Comment on this clonotype: Since a far larger clone is one base different, this is likely a read error. The chain links TRBV20-1 to TRBJ2-1; 8 bases are a match to TRBD1. Germline CDR1 is DFQATT and CDR2 is SNEGSKA (reference sequence). V dropped 3 bases and J dropped 10; count of bases not matched to a gene: 8. The CDR3 is made up of 13 amino acids. CDR3 loop: CSARGQVDYEQFF. Written as DNA, the CDR3 is TGCAGTGCTAGGGGACAGGTTGACTACGAGCAGTTCTTC.

This clonotype was seen ten or more times. The chain is built from TRBV2 and TRBJ1-5, with 7 positions matching TRBD1. The V gene's germline CDR1 is SNHLY and CDR2 FYNNEI. The CDR3 contains 15 residues. J was trimmed by 0 bases and V by 5 bases; bases with no gene match: 4. Here the CDR3 DNA reads TGTGCCAGCAGTTCGACAGGGAATAGCAATCAGCCCCAGCATTTT. Amino acids: CASSSTGNSNQPQHF.

V gene TRBV6-2 or TRBV6-3 combines with J gene TRBJ2-2, with 12 nucleotides matching TRBD2. The CDR3 extends over 17 amino acids. Trimming at V came to 5 bases and at J to 0 bases, leaving 4 bases not matched to a gene. CDR1 is MNHEY, CDR2 SVGEGT, per germline. The DNA for the CDR3 is TGTGCCAGCAGTGTAGCTAGCGGGGGGGCGAACACCGGGGAGCTGTTTTTT. It encodes CASSVASGGANTGELFF.

This clonotype showed up just a few times. J is TRBJ1-2 and V is TRBV7-9; D remains unclear. V gave up 5 bases and J gave up 0 bases, with 13 bases separating them. The CDR3 consists of 15 residues. Germline-derived CDR1 and CDR2 are SEHNR and FQNEAQ (reference sequence). CDR3 protein: CASSRLDESNYGYTF. DNA for the CDR3: TGTGCCAGCAGCCGCCTTGACGAGTCTAACTATGGCTACACCTTC.

This clonotype has at least ten counts. The chain employs TRBV7-9 and TRBJ2-5; 10 nucleotides match TRBD2. The CDR3 has 17 residues. Germline V lookup: CDR1 SEHNR, CDR2 FQNEAQ (reference sequence). The V gene end was trimmed by 1 base and the J gene end by 1 base; junction bases not matched to a gene: 6. This CDR3 reads CASSLVASGGFQETQYF. Here the CDR3 DNA reads TGTGCCAGCAGCTTAGTCGCTAGCGGGGGTTTCCAAGAGACCCAGTACTTC.

V usage is TRBV6-5 and J usage is TRBJ2-7; D unresolved. Germline V CDR1 and CDR2: MNHEY, SVGAGI. The CDR3 length is 15 residues. V was pared by 2 bases and J by 5 bases, with 16 bases between. CDR3 sequence (DNA): TGTGCCAGCAGTTACCTCGGCTCTGGTTACCACGAGCAGTACTTC. It is translated as CASSYLGSGYHEQYF.

This clonotype was recorded at least ten times. This chain joins TRBV20-1 and TRBJ2-2; TRBD1 is a possible D gene (6 bases). V was cut by 5 bases and J by 4 bases, with 17 bases left in between. CDR1 and CDR2 from the germline V gene are DFQATT and SNEGSKA (reference sequence). The CDR3 has 15 amino acids. In DNA form, the CDR3 reads TGCAGTGCTGCCCGCCTACAGGGAAGCACCGGGGAGCTGTTTTTT. Protein sequence: CSAARLQGSTGELFF.

A note on this clonotype: A much larger clone lies a single base off, so this may be a read error. The chain joins TRBV6-5 to TRBJ1-1; possible D gene TRBD1, 5 bases. The CDR3 has 14 residues. CDR1 and CDR2 from the germline V gene are MNHEY and SVGAGI. CDR3: CASSYQGGNTGAFF. Written as DNA, the CDR3 is TGTGCCAGCAGTTACCAGGGAGGTAACACTGGAGCTTTCTTT.

This clonotype was seen a handful of times. The J gene is TRBJ2-3, the V gene TRBV9, with 8 bases that match TRBD2. CDR1 is SGDLS and CDR2 is YYNGEE in the germline V gene. With 3 bases clipped from V and 2 bases from J, the junction kept 8 bases outside the gene matches. CDR3 size: 16 residues. CDR3 coding DNA: TGTGCCAGCAGCGAGCGGTCTAGCGGGTACACAGATACGCAGTATTTT. This encodes CASSERSSGYTDTQYF.

This clonotype was seen repeatedly, ten times or more. The chain has TRBV9 and TRBJ2-4; D may match TRBD1 or TRBD2 (5 bases each). The CDR3 has 14 residues. Trimming removed 2 bases from V and 7 bases from J, with 13 bases in between. The germline CDR1 and CDR2 sequences are SGDLS and YYNGEE. The CDR3 loop reads CASSVSSRENIQYF. The CDR3 nucleotides read TGTGCCAGCAGCGTTTCTAGCAGGGAGAACATTCAGTACTTC.

A few counts support this clonotype. This sequence joins TRBV5-1 and TRBJ1-4; 7 positions match TRBD1. The V segment lost 5 bases and the J segment 0 bases; nucleotides outside the gene matches: 10. The CDR3 is 17 residues long. From germline, CDR1 is SGHRS and CDR2 YFSETQ. CDR3 protein: CASRLGGQQPTNEKLFF. The CDR3 nucleotides are TGCGCCAGCAGGCTGGGGGGACAGCAACCAACTAATGAAAAACTGTTTTTT.

This clonotype was recorded many times. This sequence joins TRBV5-1 and TRBJ2-3; TRBD2 aligns across 12 bases. Germline-derived CDR1 and CDR2 are SGHRS and YFSETQ. The CDR3 consists of 19 residues. V lost 4 bases to trimming and J lost 3 bases; unmatched junction nucleotides: 15. The CDR3 here is CASSHGRLAGGPGTDTQYF. CDR3 nucleotide sequence: TGCGCCAGCAGCCACGGTAGGCTAGCGGGAGGGCCTGGTACAGATACGCAGTATTTT. Drawing the rest from reference TRBV5-1 and TRBJ2-3, the complete variable domain is KAGVTQTPRYLIKTRGQQVTLSCSPISGHRSVSWYQQTPGQGLQFLFEYFSETQRNKGNFPGRFSGRQFSNSRSEMNVSTLELGDSALYLCASSHGRLAGGPGTDTQYFGPGTRLTVL.

The sample holds a few counts of this clonotype. The CDR3 does not end in the conserved phenylalanine or tryptophan, so this is likely a read error. J is TRBJ2-1 and V is TRBV10-3; D not certain. V was trimmed by 10 bases and J by 3 bases, leaving 7 bases between them. Germline lookup yields CDR1 ENHRY and CDR2 SYGVKD. The CDR3 spans 11 residues. The CDR3 is CASTNYNEQFL. Written as DNA, the CDR3 is TGTGCCAGCACCAACTACAATGAGCAGTTCCTC.

This chain links TRBV4-1 with TRBJ2-1; D is undetermined. Germline loops: CDR1 MGHRA, CDR2 YSYEKL. V lost 0 bases to trimming and J lost 9 bases, with 9 bases between them. This CDR3 is 13 amino acids long. The CDR3, as DNA: TGCGCCAGCAGCCAAGAGCGGTTTAGTGAGCAGTTCTTC. This encodes CASSQERFSEQFF.

This clonotype has a count of ten or more. The chain carries TRBV2 and TRBJ2-7; D possibly uses TRBD1 or TRBD2 (5 bases each). V was cut by 6 bases and J by 3 bases, with 21 bases left in between. This CDR3 comprises 16 residues. Germline V lookup: CDR1 SNHLY, CDR2 FYNNEI. This CDR3 reads CASSPITRGGDYEQYF. The DNA for the CDR3 is TGTGCCAGCAGCCCCATTACGAGGGGTGGAGACTACGAGCAGTACTTC. Based on the CDR3 plus reference TRBV2 and TRBJ2-7, the full variable domain is EPEVTQTPSHQVTQMGQEVILRCVPISNHLYFYWYRQILGQKVEFLVSFYNNEISEKSEIFDDQFSVERPDGSNFTLKIRSTKLEDSAMYFCASSPITRGGDYEQYFGPGTRLTVT.

The chain employs TRBV5-1 and TRBJ2-7, with 10 nucleotides matching TRBD1. This CDR3 has 16 amino acids. Looked up from germline, CDR1 is SGHRS and CDR2 is YFSETQ. V lost 2 bases to trimming and J lost 2 bases; unmatched junction nucleotides: 7. In DNA form, the CDR3 reads TGCGCCAGCAGCTTTCTGGGACAGGGGCCCACCTACGAGCAGTACTTC. Translating gives CASSFLGQGPTYEQYF.

This clonotype was seen a few times. A clone one base away is much larger, so this may be a read error. The genes are TRBV5-1 and TRBJ2-1, with TRBD1 as a possible D gene (5 bases). Germline V lookup: CDR1 SGHRS, CDR2 YFSETQ. CDR3 length: 18 residues. Here the CDR3 DNA reads TGCACCAGCAGCTTGGGTGGCGGAGTACACAGGATCTACAATGAGCAGTTCTTC. Its protein is CTSSLGGGVHRIYNEQFF. Variable domain in full (rest from reference TRBV5-1 and TRBJ2-1): KAGVTQTPRYLIKTRGQQVTLSCSPISGHRSVSWYQQTPGQGLQFLFEYFSETQRNKGNFPGRFSGRQFSNSRSEMNVSTLELGDSALYLCTSSLGGGVHRIYNEQFFGPGTRLTVL.

A single count supports this clonotype. A much larger clone lies a single base off, so this may be a read error. V is TRBV10-3 and J is TRBJ1-2; D remains unclear. CDR1 is ENHRY and CDR2 is SYGVKD in the germline V gene. This CDR3 spans 12 amino acids. In DNA, the CDR3 is TGTGCCATCAGTCCGGACGGATATGGCTACGCCTTC. This sequence encodes CAISPDGYGYAF.

This clonotype has ten or more counts. This chain uses TRBV6-1 with TRBJ1-1; D unclear. The ends were cut back, 5 bases at V and 3 bases at J, with 7 bases in the middle. The germline V gene encodes CDR1 MNHNS and CDR2 SASEGT. CDR3 length: 12 amino acids. This CDR3 is CASSLHHTEAFF. CDR3 bases: TGTGCCAGCAGTCTTCATCACACTGAAGCTTTCTTT.

The V and J genes are TRBV27 and TRBJ1-2; D is perhaps TRBD1 (5 bases). Germline V gives CDR1 MNHEY, CDR2 SMNVEV (reference sequence). CDR3 length equals 17 residues. The V gene lost 5 bases and the J gene lost 3 bases, with 22 bases spanning the gap. The CDR3 sequence: CASSQTLSGPGHYGYTF. In DNA form, the CDR3 reads TGTGCCAGCAGTCAAACCCTGTCGGGGCCGGGGCACTATGGCTACACCTTC.

This chain joins TRBV7-9 and TRBJ1-2; 11 bases are shared with TRBD1. CDR3 length: 16 residues. V trimming: 5 bases; J trimming: 3 bases; junction bases outside the gene matches: 8. Germline V CDR1 and CDR2: SEHNR, FQNEAQ (reference sequence). The CDR3 loop is CASSLRTGGEDYGYTF. The CDR3 DNA reads TGTGCCAGCAGCCTACGGACAGGGGGCGAAGACTATGGCTACACCTTC.

Ten or more counts support this clonotype. The chain recombines TRBV30 with TRBJ2-3, with D possibly TRBD1 on 5 matching bases. Germline V gene lookup returns CDR1 GTSNPN and CDR2 SVGIG (reference sequence). The V and J ends lost 0 bases and 4 bases respectively, with 8 bases between them. This CDR3 is built from 13 residues. The CDR3 sequence is CAWSVQGADTQYF. The CDR3 DNA reads as TGTGCCTGGAGTGTCCAGGGCGCAGATACGCAGTATTTT.

This clonotype was counted many times. The rearrangement joins TRBV7-6 to TRBJ1-6; D not resolved. CDR1 is SGHVS and CDR2 is FNYEAQ in the germline V gene. This CDR3 spans 14 amino acids. Trimming shortened V by 5 bases and J by 4 bases, and 9 bases separated the two germline ends. CDR3 DNA sequence: TGTGCCAGCAGCCCTACCATTTATAATTCACCCCTCCACTTT. Translation: CASSPTIYNSPLHF.

J is TRBJ2-7 and V is TRBV11-2, with TRBD2 identical over 14 bases. CDR3 length: 14 amino acids. Looked up from germline, CDR1 is SGHAT and CDR2 is FQNNGV. The V gene end was trimmed by 6 bases and the J gene end by 7 bases; junction bases not matched to a gene: 5. CDR3 sequence: CASRTSGRAGEQYF. CDR3 coding DNA: TGTGCCAGCAGGACTAGCGGGAGGGCCGGGGAGCAGTACTTC.

Concerning this clonotype: This clone may be a read error of a much larger clone one base away. CDR3: CANSYSNEQYF. As DNA, the CDR3 is TGTGCCAACAGTTACTCGAACGAGCAGTACTTC. This chain connects TRBV6-5 to TRBJ2-7; D is unclear. CDR3 length: 11 amino acids. The germline CDR1 and CDR2 sequences are MNHEY and SVGAGI.